The sequence of this T cell receptor (beta chain) was determined in a study of cytomegalovirus exposure and HLA in healthy donors. Study-level background: Genetic ancestry analysis placed around four fifths of the 398 donors that were genotyped in the Caucasian-associated cluster.

V lost 6 bases, J lost 6 bases, and 6 bases stayed unmatched. Germline loops: CDR1 MNHEY, CDR2 SVGAGI. CDR3 length equals 14 residues. 60 Vbeta and 13 Jbeta primers were used in PCR. The assay was immunoSEQ multiplex PCR, and TCRdb's table has in-frame clones only and misses some. The sample yields 85,000 to 120,000 clones, roughly four fifths seen once. Study conclusions and caveats: Presence/absence analysis assumed near-uniform sequencing depth across donors. Likely technical artifact: a cluster of highly shared sequence variants.

As for this clone: Its antigen is not known.

The clonotype originates from a male donor in good health and CMV-seropositive. The J gene is TRBJ2-7, the V gene TRBV6-5; the match to TRBD2 covers 12 bases. Sequencing was done on a sample of PBMCs. The CDR3, as DNA: TGTGCCAGCAGGCGACTAGCGGGAGAATCCGAGCAGTACTTC. This translates into CASRRLAGESEQYF.